The 4 T cell receptor beta chains below were found in one sample sequenced in a study of human T cells and chemical hapten exposure. TCRdb re-derived calls from the RACE reads in MiXCR, one entry per CDR3 protein. The repertoire holds 300,000 to 450,000 distinct CDR3 sequences, with 5% to 6.5% as singletons. Time point meaning: pre-sensitization, week 0. Treatment indicated: therapeutic diphenylcyclopropenone sensitization with weekly scalp DPC. The material was whole blood, obtained in connection with sensitization to the hapten diphenylcyclopropenone (DPC). The receptors derive from a woman under 30 with alopecia areata. Some clones in this sample may be carry-over from other donors' samples.

Ten or more counts support this clonotype. This sequence joins TRBV6-2 or TRBV6-3 and TRBJ1-1; D is perhaps TRBD1 (6 bases). CDR3 size: 15 residues. CDR1 MNHEY and CDR2 SVGEGT come from the germline V gene. The V gene lost 5 bases and the J gene lost 3 bases, with 16 bases spanning the gap. The CDR3: CASSLSTTGYTEAFF. Written as DNA, the CDR3 is TGTGCCAGCAGTCTCTCCACTACAGGGTACACTGAAGCTTTCTTT.

This clonotype was seen a handful of times. The chain carries TRBV14 and TRBJ1-1; a weak D match, TRBD1 (6 bases). The germline V and J ends were trimmed by 4 bases and 3 bases, with 18 bases remaining between them. CDR3 length equals 16 residues. CDR1 SGHDN and CDR2 FVKESK come from the germline V gene. CDR3 loop: CASSLSFGGRDTEAFF. The CDR3 coding sequence is TGTGCCAGCAGCCTCTCTTTCGGGGGGCGTGACACTGAAGCTTTCTTT.

The V gene is TRBV4-3, the J gene TRBJ1-5; D unclear. V lost 0 bases and J lost 0, with 6 bases in between. CDR1 and CDR2 from the germline V gene are LGHNA and YSLEER. This CDR3 contains 15 residues. The CDR3 DNA follows: TGCGCCAGCAGCCAAGACGCGGATAGCAATCAGCCCCAGCATTTT. Translation: CASSQDADSNQPQHF.

This clonotype was seen a handful of times. V and J are TRBV5-6 and TRBJ2-2; 7 positions match TRBD2. CDR1 is SGHDT and CDR2 is YYEEEE in the germline V gene. Germline trimming cut 4 bases from V and 6 bases from J; bases unmatched to any gene: 6. The CDR3 runs 14 residues. DNA of the CDR3: TGTGCCAGCAGCGGACTAGGGGCGGCCGGGGAGCTGTTTTTT. This gives the protein CASSGLGAAGELFF.